Following are 32 T cell receptor beta chains from one sample sequenced in a study of blood T cell repertoires in COVID-19. Generated by immunoSEQ multiplex PCR, the TCRdb table keeps only in-frame clones and is missing some. Here the sample spans under 500,000 clones, over 75% being singletons. The specimen was PBMCs or T cells enriched from blood (not recorded which). The receptors here all came from a man between 25 and 39 years old who had recovered from COVID-19.

The V call is TRBV25-1, the J call TRBJ1-3, with D perhaps matching TRBD1 (5 bases). Trimming cost V 3 bases and J 2 bases, with 14 bases left between them. Germline V gives CDR1 MGHDK, CDR2 SYGVNS. The CDR3 has 16 residues. The CDR3 sequence: CASSDSLTATGNTIYF. The CDR3 coding sequence is TGTGCCAGCAGTGACTCCTTGACAGCCACTGGAAACACCATATATTTT.

Comment on this clone: Within the sample, other DNA sequences also encode this same CDR3. The chain carries TRBV24-1 and TRBJ1-1, with TRBD1 as a possible D gene (6 bases). Trimming shortened V by 2 bases and J by 2 bases, and 8 bases separated the two germline ends. Germline V gives CDR1 KGHDR, CDR2 SFDVKD. The CDR3 is 14 residues long. Here the CDR3 DNA reads TGTGCCACCAGTGATTCGACAGGTAACACTGAAGCTTTCTTT. Its translation is CATSDSTGNTEAFF.

CDR3 nucleotides: TGTGCCAGCAGTGGCCGCGCGGGGTGGGGAAACTATGGCTACACCTTC. The encoded protein is CASSGRAGWGNYGYTF. The chain uses TRBV6-1 and TRBJ1-2; D gene ambiguous. This CDR3 region has 16 residues. Germline CDR1 MNHNS, CDR2 SASEGT. V shed 4 bases and J shed 2 bases, with 17 bases lying between them.

The CDR3 is CASSPIGIGGTEAFF. The CDR3 DNA sequence: TGTGCCAGCTCACCTATCGGGATTGGAGGCACTGAAGCTTTCTTT. J is TRBJ1-1 and V is TRBV18; D remains ambiguous. The V end lost 3 bases, the J end lost 4 bases, and 15 bases lay between the germline ends. The CDR3 covers 15 residues. CDR1 and CDR2 from the germline V gene are KGHSH and LQKENI.

This chain links TRBV7-2 with TRBJ2-7, with D possibly being TRBD2 (5 bases). The germline V and J ends were trimmed by 3 bases and 4 bases, with 10 bases remaining between them. The CDR3 is made up of 13 amino acids. The V gene's germline CDR1 is SGHTA and CDR2 FQGNSA. CDR3 sequence reads: CASSLATSYEQYF. The CDR3 coding sequence is TGTGCCAGCAGCTTGGCAACTAGTTACGAGCAGTACTTC.

The V and J genes are TRBV28 and TRBJ1-6; tentatively, D is TRBD1 (5 bases). V gave up 5 bases and J gave up 0 bases, with 11 bases separating them. Germline V lookup: CDR1 MDHEN, CDR2 SYDVKM. The CDR3 totals 16 residues. This chain's CDR3 is CASSGRASSYNSPLHF. The CDR3 bases are TGTGCCAGCAGTGGCAGGGCGAGCTCCTATAATTCACCCCTCCACTTT.

This chain uses TRBV7-9 with TRBJ1-4; 7 bases match TRBD1. Germline CDR1 and CDR2: SEHNR and FQNEAQ (reference sequence). V gave up 4 bases and J gave up 7 bases; unmatched junction bases: 9. This CDR3 contains 15 residues. The CDR3 loop is CASSSRTGRGEKLFF. DNA of the CDR3: TGTGCCAGCAGCTCCAGGACAGGAAGGGGTGAAAAACTGTTTTTT.

In regard to this clone: A read error may account for a junction end that differs from germline. The chain links TRBV5-4 to TRBJ2-7, with 11 bases aligning to TRBD2. Germline V CDR1 and CDR2: SGHNT, YYREEE (reference sequence). This CDR3 has 13 residues. The CDR3 spells CASSSQPTSGIEF. As DNA, the CDR3 is TGTGCCAGCAGCTCCCAACCGACTAGCGGGATTGAGTTC.

This clone appeared a single time. This rearrangement joins TRBV4-1 to TRBJ1-1, with 10 bases identical to TRBD1. From germline, CDR1 is MGHRA and CDR2 YSYEKL. The CDR3 consists of 14 residues. Trimming at V came to 4 bases and at J to 4 bases, leaving 3 bases not matched to a gene. The CDR3: CASSPGQGGTEAFF. Written as DNA, the CDR3 is TGCGCCAGCAGCCCCGGACAGGGGGGCACTGAAGCTTTCTTT.

CDR3 DNA sequence: TGTGCCAGCACCCGGAGGGGTGGGGGCAATCAGCCCCAGCATTTT. This sequence encodes CASTRRGGGNQPQHF. V gene TRBV5-6 combines with J gene TRBJ1-5; tentatively, D is TRBD1 (5 bases). Germline V gives CDR1 SGHDT, CDR2 YYEEEE. Trimming left V 6 bases short and J 2 bases short, with 15 bases between. The CDR3 is made up of 15 amino acids. Full variable domain (remainder filled in from reference TRBV5-6 and TRBJ1-5): DAGVTQSPTHLIKTRGQQVTLRCSPKSGHDTVSWYQQALGQGPQFIFQYYEEEERQRGNFPDRFSGHQFPNYSSELNVNALLLGDSALYLCASTRRGGGNQPQHFGDGTRLSIL.

This clone has just a few counts. The V call is TRBV3-1 (or the pseudogene TRBV3-2), the J call TRBJ2-1; tentative D call: TRBD2 (6 bases). Germline assignment: CDR1 LGHDT and CDR2 YNNKEL (reference sequence). The CDR3 is 14 amino acids. Trimming took 4 bases from V and 4 from J, leaving 11 bases between them. The CDR3: CASSRLAGYNEQFF. CDR3 nucleotide sequence: TGTGCCAGCAGCCGCCTGGCGGGATACAATGAGCAGTTCTTC.

The chain joins TRBV5-6 to TRBJ2-1; D uncertain. Deletions cut 0 bases from V and 0 bases from J, with 7 bases between. CDR1 is SGHDT and CDR2 is YYEEEE in the germline V gene. This CDR3 region has 15 residues. The DNA of the CDR3 is TGTGCCAGCAGCTTGGCAGGATCCTCCTACAATGAGCAGTTCTTC. The encoded protein is CASSLAGSSYNEQFF.

This clone was seen once. CDR3 loop: CASSLLPGTEAFF. As DNA, the CDR3 is TGTGCCAGCAGCTTATTGCCAGGCACTGAAGCTTTCTTT. J is TRBJ1-1 and V is TRBV7-9; D ambiguous. Germline CDR1 reads SEHNR; CDR2 reads FQNEAQ (reference sequence). V was pared by 2 bases and J by 4 bases, with 8 bases between. This CDR3 comprises 13 residues.

The chain couples TRBV28 to TRBJ2-3; 10 bases are shared with TRBD1. V gave up 7 bases and J gave up 7 bases; unmatched junction bases: 17. The CDR3 is 17 residues long. Per the germline V gene, CDR1 is MDHEN and CDR2 is SYDVKM. CDR3 amino acids: CASTTLGGGQGLYTQYF. The CDR3 bases are TGTGCCAGCACTACCTTGGGAGGGGGACAGGGGCTTTATACGCAGTATTTT.

This chain joins TRBV5-4 and TRBJ2-3, with TRBD2 identical over 12 bases. Germline CDR1 is SGHNT and CDR2 is YYREEE (reference sequence). The CDR3 extends over 13 amino acids. V shed 7 bases and J 5 bases; nucleotides not matched to a gene: 2. CDR3 sequence: CASSSGGVDTQYF. The DNA of the CDR3 is TGTGCCAGCTCTAGCGGGGGGGTAGATACGCAGTATTTT.

In this sample, this clone turned up once. The chain couples TRBV25-1 to TRBJ1-1; D not certain. With 2 bases removed from V and 0 bases from J, the gap between germline ends came to 7 bases. The CDR3 covers 14 residues. The germline V gene encodes CDR1 MGHDK and CDR2 SYGVNS. The CDR3, as DNA: TGTGCCAGCAGTGAAGGCAGATTGAACACTGAAGCTTTCTTT. Protein sequence: CASSEGRLNTEAFF.

The J gene is TRBJ2-5, the V gene TRBV27; 8 bases are shared with TRBD1. CDR1 and CDR2 from the germline V gene are MNHEY and SMNVEV (reference sequence). The CDR3 has 11 amino acids. Trimming cost V 11 bases and J 5 bases; bases outside gene matches: 4. The CDR3 protein is CAARDRETQYF. CDR3 coding DNA: TGTGCCGCCAGGGACAGGGAGACCCAGTACTTC.

This sequence joins TRBV10-3 and TRBJ2-2, with D perhaps TRBD2 (5 bases). Between the trimmed V and J ends, which lost 6 bases and 3 bases, there was a span of 11 bases. CDR3 length equals 14 residues. Germline CDR1 is ENHRY and CDR2 is SYGVKD. The CDR3 DNA reads TGTGCCATCAGCGGCGGGCCGGACACCGGGGAGCTGTTTTTT. Its translation is CAISGGPDTGELFF.

The gene calls are TRBV30 and TRBJ2-1; unclear D gene. Trimming pared 3 bases from V and 15 bases from J, leaving 21 bases between. Germline V gene sequence: CDR1 GTSNPN, CDR2 SVGIG (reference sequence). CDR3 length: 13 residues. Written as DNA, the CDR3 is TGTGCCTGGAGCCCACGCGACCCAATGAGCGCGTTCTTC. Encoded protein: CAWSPRDPMSAFF.

V and J are TRBV10-3 and TRBJ2-2; the D is unclear. The CDR3 consists of 12 residues. The germline V and J ends were trimmed by 7 bases and 1 base, with 4 bases remaining between them. Germline CDR1 and CDR2: ENHRY and SYGVKD. DNA for the CDR3: TGTGCCATCACCGGGAACACCGGGGAGCTGTTTTTT. Its protein is CAITGNTGELFF.

The chain combines TRBV3-1 (or the pseudogene TRBV3-2) with TRBJ2-1; D is undetermined. The CDR3 contains 13 residues. The V gene lost 4 bases and the J gene lost 6 bases, with 10 bases spanning the gap. Germline lookup yields CDR1 LGHDT and CDR2 YNNKEL (reference sequence). CDR3 in DNA: TGTGCCAGCAGCCCCTCCCCTCTCAATGAGCAGTTCTTC. It translates to CASSPSPLNEQFF.

The chain has TRBV4-1 and TRBJ2-1; D may be TRBD2 (5 bases). The length of the CDR3 is 15 residues. Trimming pared 1 base from V and 4 bases from J, leaving 11 bases between. Germline CDR1 reads MGHRA; CDR2 reads YSYEKL. Written as DNA, the CDR3 is TGCGCCAGCAGCCAAGGAGCGGTGAGTTACAATGAGCAGTTCTTC. Protein sequence: CASSQGAVSYNEQFF.

The table lists this clone with a count of one. The rearrangement joins TRBV19 to TRBJ2-5; 9 nucleotides match TRBD2. The V gene end was trimmed by 4 bases and the J gene end by 4 bases; junction bases not matched to a gene: 7. CDR3 length equals 15 residues. Germline assignment: CDR1 LNHDA and CDR2 SQIVND (reference sequence). CDR3 sequence: CASSNEAGGTETQYF. CDR3 nucleotide sequence: TGTGCCAGTAGTAACGAAGCGGGAGGAACAGAGACCCAGTACTTC.

The genes are TRBV6-2 or TRBV6-3 and TRBJ2-5; 7 nucleotides match TRBD1. Germline V CDR1 and CDR2: MNHEY, SVGEGT. Losses at the gene ends were 6 bases for V and 5 bases for J; bases not matched to a gene: 6. This CDR3 is built from 13 residues. CDR3: CASSHRGRETQYF. The CDR3 nucleotides read TGTGCCAGCAGCCACAGGGGACGGGAGACCCAGTACTTC.

The count of this clone is one. The chain carries TRBV28 and TRBJ1-1; D perhaps matches TRBD1 (5 bases). CDR1 MDHEN and CDR2 SYDVKM come from the germline V gene. The V gene lost 0 bases and the J gene lost 2 bases, with 13 bases spanning the gap. There are 16 residues in the CDR3. As DNA, the CDR3 is TGTGCCAGCAGTTTATGGGGGGAGGGAGAAAACACTGAAGCTTTCTTT. Amino acids: CASSLWGEGENTEAFF.

J is TRBJ1-1 and V is TRBV7-9; tentative D call: TRBD1 (6 bases). The germline V gene has CDR1 SEHNR and CDR2 FQNEAQ (reference sequence). This CDR3 has 13 residues. V lost 4 bases and J lost 1, with 7 bases in between. The CDR3 DNA is TGTGCCAGCAGCTCACAGGGGAACACTGAAGCTTTCTTT. Residues: CASSSQGNTEAFF.

In its sample, this clone was seen once. The chain recombines TRBV28 with TRBJ2-1; D is ambiguous. The length of the CDR3 is 12 residues. Germline V gives CDR1 MDHEN, CDR2 SYDVKM. Deletions cut 3 bases from V and 8 bases from J, with 8 bases between. The CDR3 loop reads CASSLFRDEQFF. The CDR3 DNA is TGTGCCAGCAGTTTGTTTCGGGATGAGCAGTTCTTC.

The V and J genes are TRBV11-2 and TRBJ1-2; 8 bases are shared with TRBD1. The CDR3 sequence is 15 residues long. Germline assignment: CDR1 SGHAT and CDR2 FQNNGV. V dropped 7 bases and J dropped 6; count of bases not matched to a gene: 13. CDR3 coding DNA: TGTGCCAGCAAGCCAATTGGGGCACAGGGGGATGGCTACACCTTC. This translates into CASKPIGAQGDGYTF.

The chain uses TRBV28 and TRBJ1-3; D gene ambiguous. V was clipped by 5 bases and J by 3 bases, with 8 bases between them. In germline, CDR1 is MDHEN, CDR2 SYDVKM. The CDR3 runs to 13 residues. CDR3 loop: CASSPQLGNTIYF. In nucleotides, the CDR3 is TGTGCCAGCAGTCCACAGCTTGGAAACACCATATATTTT.

The chain carries TRBV19 and TRBJ2-7, with D possibly matching TRBD1 (5 bases). The CDR3 is made up of 13 amino acids. V lost 5 bases and J lost 5, with 13 bases in between. The germline gives CDR1 LNHDA, CDR2 SQIVND (reference sequence). The CDR3 sequence is CASSAIGVHEQYF. The CDR3 coding sequence is TGTGCCAGTAGTGCCATAGGGGTACACGAGCAGTACTTC. The complete variable domain, with remaining parts taken from reference TRBV19 and TRBJ2-7, reads DGGITQSPKYLFRKEGQNVTLSCEQNLNHDAMYWYRQDPGQGLRLIYYSQIVNDFQKGDIAEGYSVSREKKESFPLTVTSAQKNPTAFYLCASSAIGVHEQYFGPGTRLTVT.

The chain employs TRBV4-1 and TRBJ2-1; 11 bases are shared with TRBD2. V dropped 5 bases and J dropped 4; count of bases not matched to a gene: 7. Germline assignment: CDR1 MGHRA and CDR2 YSYEKL. This CDR3 has 16 amino acids. The DNA of the CDR3 is TGCGCCAGCAGCTCGCAGACTAGCGGGGTTTACAATGAGCAGTTCTTC. It translates to CASSSQTSGVYNEQFF.

This chain joins TRBV15 and TRBJ2-7; possible D gene TRBD2, 6 bases. CDR1 is LNHNV, CDR2 YYDKDF, per germline (reference sequence). V lost 4 bases, J lost 2 bases, and 24 bases lay in between. This CDR3 has 18 residues. The CDR3 here is CATSIQLTRGYDAYEQYF. The CDR3 nucleotides read TGTGCCACCAGCATCCAACTAACCCGGGGGTACGACGCCTACGAGCAGTACTTC. Combining the CDR3 with reference TRBV15 and TRBJ2-7 gives the whole variable domain DAMVIQNPRYQVTQFGKPVTLSCSQTLNHNVMYWYQQKSSQAPKLLFHYYDKDFNNEADTPDNFQSRRPNTSFCFLDIRSPGLGDTAMYLCATSIQLTRGYDAYEQYFGPGTRLTVT.